This TCR beta chain was recorded in a study of blood T cell repertoires in COVID-19. Turning to the study itself: Spain, Italy and the United States supplied samples that represented acute and convalescent COVID-19. The cDNA or gDNA used as material had been derived from T cells, B-cell-depleted T cells, or PBMCs.

A few counts support this clone. The CDR3 length is 15 residues. V lost 6 bases and J lost 3, with 15 bases in between. Germline V gene sequence: CDR1 KGHSH, CDR2 LQKENI. Authors' data handling: Scientists estimated how many nucleated cells there were by amplifying reference gene primers. Sequencing was performed with immunoSEQ multiplex PCR; in TCRdb, only in-frame clones are kept and a portion is missing. The DNA was the basis for D and trimming; V, J and clone size are from that table. The data show more than 110,000 clones, around 80% seen once. The TCR originated in an elderly woman in a cohort sampled during active or convalescent COVID-19. What was sequenced was peripheral blood. This chain links TRBV18 with TRBJ1-5; a weak D match, TRBD1 (5 bases). The CDR3 sequence is CASSPNQGPNQPQHF. The CDR3, as DNA: TGTGCCAGCTCCCCCAATCAGGGCCCCAATCAGCCCCAGCATTTT. Supplemented by reference TRBV18 and TRBJ1-5, the full variable domain reads NAGVMQNPRHLVRRRGQEARLRCSPMKGHSHVYWYRQLPEEGLKFMVYLQKENIIDESGMPKERFSAEFPKEGPSILRIQQVVRGDSAAYFCASSPNQGPNQPQHFGDGTRLSIL.